Here is one T cell receptor beta chain with its context. No antigen is known for it. This may come from a read error, since a much larger clone is one base off. The sample comes from a study of T cells in Graves' hyperthyroidism and ophthalmopathy. Ahead of any ophthalmopathy symptoms, the blood sample was obtained at the first diagnosis of hyperthyroidism. PBMCs were collected from a roughly 9.7 ml volume of fresh peripheral blood. This CDR3 comprises 13 residues. From germline, CDR1 is SNHLY and CDR2 FYNNEI. Study results and caveats: A 13 V-J model separated ophthalmopathy from stable hyperthyroidism.

Amplified TCR beta CDR3 regions derived from RNA transcripts. With the HTBI primer set, the TCR CDR3 went through a first round of RT-PCR. One entry per CDR3 protein results from TCRdb running MiXCR on the multiplex PCR reads. The sample records some 270,000 distinct CDR3 sequences, about 14% being singletons. This TCR came from a woman in her thirties with Graves' hyperthyroidism that later progressed to Graves' ophthalmopathy. Sequencing was performed on blood. The rearrangement joins TRBV2 to TRBJ2-7; maybe TRBD1 (6 bases). CDR3 coding DNA: TGTGCCAGCAGTATGACCAGGGGACACGAGCAGCACTTC. Translation gives CASSMTRGHEQHF.